This is a list of T cell receptor beta chains from one sample in a study of T cells after yellow fever vaccination. TCRdb redid the calling of the 5' RACE reads with MiXCR, one entry per CDR3 protein. Of about 320,000 distinct CDR3 sequences listed, around a tenth were seen once; the top ten hold under 4%. The sequences come from CD4+ T cells sorted from PBMCs, collected 45 days after the yellow fever booster vaccination. The receptors here all came from a man between 18 and 35 years old who received the YFV17D yellow fever vaccine. Each CDR3 is given with its conserved first and last residue. The order of the fields is V gene, J gene, D gene, clone size, CDR3 protein, CDR3 DNA. A D gene is named only where the DNA matches it firmly. Expanded clones are given a class, and other clones once, few, many or no size at all.

V: TRBV12-3/TRBV12-4
J: TRBJ1-5
D: .
size: many
CDR3: CASSLAENQPQHF
DNA: TGTGCCAGCAGTTTAGCAGAGAATCAGCCCCAGCATTTT

V: TRBV29-1
J: TRBJ2-3
D: TRBD1
size: few
CDR3: CSADRGYADTQYF
DNA: TGCAGCGCTGACAGGGGATACGCAGATACGCAGTATTTT

V: TRBV7-2
J: TRBJ2-7
D: .
size: .
CDR3: CASRYKTGYSYEQYF
DNA: TGTGCCAGCAGATACAAAACAGGGTACTCCTACGAGCAGTACTTC

V: TRBV27
J: TRBJ1-2
D: TRBD1
size: .
CDR3: CASRGQGLYGYTF
DNA: TGTGCCAGCAGAGGACAGGGCCTCTATGGCTACACCTTC

V: TRBV12-5
J: TRBJ1-2
D: .
size: .
CDR3: CASARGYGYTF
DNA: TGTGCTAGTGCCCGGGGCTATGGCTACACCTTC

V: TRBV11-2
J: TRBJ1-6
D: .
size: .
CDR3: CASSQTENSPLHF
DNA: TGTGCCAGCAGCCAGACGGAGAATTCACCCCTCCACTTT

V: TRBV4-1
J: TRBJ2-5
D: .
size: few
CDR3: CASSQDSSQYF
DNA: TGCGCCAGCAGCCAAGATAGTTCCCAGTACTTC

V: TRBV18
J: TRBJ1-1
D: .
size: few
CDR3: CASSPRWDANTEAFF
DNA: TGTGCCAGCTCACCACGATGGGACGCCAACACTGAAGCTTTCTTT

V: TRBV2
J: TRBJ2-7
D: .
size: .
CDR3: CASSDSDWGVEQYF
DNA: TGTGCCAGCAGTGACTCGGACTGGGGGGTGGAGCAGTACTTC

V: TRBV5-1
J: TRBJ2-3
D: .
size: .
CDR3: CASSGKGRDFFEADTQYF
DNA: TGCGCCAGCAGCGGCAAGGGCAGGGACTTCTTCGAGGCAGATACGCAGTATTTT

V: TRBV6-5
J: TRBJ2-5
D: .
size: few
CDR3: CASSAQPSAETQYF
DNA: TGTGCCAGCAGCGCACAGCCATCAGCAGAGACCCAGTACTTC

V: TRBV20-1
J: TRBJ2-1
D: TRBD2
size: many
CDR3: CSAREISGGEQFF
DNA: TGCAGTGCTAGAGAAATTAGCGGGGGTGAGCAGTTCTTC

V: TRBV5-1
J: TRBJ2-1
D: TRBD1
size: .
CDR3: CASSLDAIGTGMSNEQFF
DNA: TGCGCCAGCAGCTTGGACGCGATAGGGACAGGGATGAGCAATGAGCAGTTCTTC

V: TRBV2
J: TRBJ1-2
D: .
size: .
CDR3: CASSEVVTGYTF
DNA: TGTGCCAGCAGTGAAGTGGTGACCGGCTACACCTTC

V: TRBV4-2
J: TRBJ2-2
D: .
size: .
CDR3: CASSQEVSVGELFF
DNA: TGTGCCAGCAGCCAAGAAGTTAGCGTCGGGGAGCTGTTTTTT

V: TRBV6-1
J: TRBJ1-5
D: .
size: .
CDR3: CASSEGKNQPQHF
DNA: TGTGCCAGCAGTGAAGGGAAGAATCAGCCCCAGCATTTT

V: TRBV4-1
J: TRBJ2-7
D: TRBD1
size: many
CDR3: CASSPRGQGAYEQYF
DNA: TGCGCCAGCAGCCCGCGCGGACAGGGGGCCTACGAGCAGTACTTC

V: TRBV18
J: TRBJ2-2
D: .
size: few
CDR3: CASSPEVTNTGELFF
DNA: TGTGCCAGCTCACCTGAGGTTACGAACACCGGGGAGCTGTTTTTT

V: TRBV10-1
J: TRBJ2-3
D: .
size: .
CDR3: CASTLGQGDDTQYF
DNA: TGCGCCAGCACCCTAGGGCAAGGTGATGATACGCAGTATTTT

V: TRBV19
J: TRBJ2-7
D: .
size: many
CDR3: CASSWQGSDEQYF
DNA: TGTGCCAGTAGTTGGCAGGGAAGCGACGAGCAGTACTTC